The source of this T cell receptor (beta chain) is a study of yellow fever vaccine responses in identical twins. In TCRdb, the RT-PCR reads were re-called with MiXCR into one record per CDR3 protein. The sample shows about 3,100 distinct CDR3 sequences, about 83% of them seen only once. Germline V gives CDR1 SGHAT, CDR2 FQDESV (reference sequence). The CDR3 contains 16 residues. V lost 5 bases to trimming and J lost 4 bases; unmatched junction nucleotides: 10. Note on this clonotype: What it binds is not known.

Study results and limitations: The T cell response to vaccination in identical twins was reportedly partly convergent and partly personalized.

This receptor was identified in a woman younger than 30 who received the yellow fever vaccine. The sequencing here drew on T cells from blood (PBMCs), unsorted or a sorted subset (not recorded which), taken before or after yellow fever vaccination (not recorded which). The V gene is TRBV11-1, the J gene TRBJ2-1, with TRBD2 identical over 8 bases. DNA of the CDR3: TGTGCCAGCAGCGACCGACGGGGGGGCCCGTACAATGAGCAGTTCTTC. Protein sequence: CASSDRRGGPYNEQFF. Combining the CDR3 with reference TRBV11-1 and TRBJ2-1 gives the whole variable domain EAEVAQSPRYKITEKSQAVAFWCDPISGHATLYWYRQILGQGPELLVQFQDESVVDDSQLPKDRFSAERLKGVDSTLKIQPAELGDSAMYLCASSDRRGGPYNEQFFGPGTRLTVL.